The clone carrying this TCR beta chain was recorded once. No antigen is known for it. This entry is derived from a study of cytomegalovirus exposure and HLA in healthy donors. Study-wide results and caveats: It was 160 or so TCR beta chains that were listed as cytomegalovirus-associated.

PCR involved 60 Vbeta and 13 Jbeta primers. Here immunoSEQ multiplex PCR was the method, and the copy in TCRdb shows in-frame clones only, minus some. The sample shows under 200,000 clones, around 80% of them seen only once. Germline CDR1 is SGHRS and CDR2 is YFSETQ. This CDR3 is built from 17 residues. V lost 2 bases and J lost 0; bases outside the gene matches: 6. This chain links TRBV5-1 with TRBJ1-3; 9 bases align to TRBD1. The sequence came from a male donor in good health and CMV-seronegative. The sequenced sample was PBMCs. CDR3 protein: CASSLQGAVGSGNTIYF. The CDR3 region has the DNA TGCGCCAGCAGCTTACAGGGGGCCGTCGGCTCTGGAAACACCATATATTTT.